A selection of T cell receptor beta chains follows, all from one sample in a study of radiation and T cells in renal cell carcinoma. The assay was immunoSEQ multiplex PCR, and TCRdb's table has in-frame clones only and misses some. The sample has 130,000 or so clones, over 80% seen once. Material: blood, obtained from a patient whose treatment included radiotherapy and nephrectomy. The receptors were gathered from a woman between 50 and 59 years old with renal cell carcinoma. Both conserved end residues are part of each CDR3. The D gene is left open where the match is weak. The size of a clone is reported for some rows only, either as once, few or many, or as a class for expanded clones.

d_gene	abundance	v_gene	j_gene	CDR3aa	CDR3nt
-	-	TRBV9	TRBJ1-3	CASSNRDEGGNTIYF	TGTGCCAGCAGCAACAGGGACGAGGGAGGAAACACCATATATTTT
-	-	TRBV9	TRBJ2-2	CASSVDGIPDTGELFF	TGTGCCAGCAGCGTAGATGGGATTCCGGACACCGGGGAGCTGTTTTTT
-	-	TRBV7-2	TRBJ2-1	CASSLDHSYNEQFF	TGTGCCAGCAGCTTAGATCACAGTTACAATGAGCAGTTCTTC
-	-	TRBV28	TRBJ1-2	CASTSFAPYGYTF	TGTGCCAGTACCAGTTTCGCCCCTTATGGCTACACCTTC
-	-	TRBV19	TRBJ1-2	CASSISSGNGYTF	TGTGCCAGTAGTATTTCTTCAGGGAATGGCTACACCTTC
-	once	TRBV11-2	TRBJ1-3	CASSRGTLSGNTIYF	TGTGCCAGCAGCCGAGGGACACTCTCTGGAAACACCATATATTTT
-	-	TRBV9	TRBJ2-7	CASAKGLSYEQYF	TGTGCCAGCGCAAAGGGACTCTCCTACGAGCAGTACTTC
TRBD1	-	TRBV9	TRBJ1-6	CASSVDVRQGVGSPLHF	TGTGCCAGCAGCGTAGATGTTCGACAGGGTGTGGGGTCACCCCTCCACTTT
-	-	TRBV4-3	TRBJ1-5	CASSQGGEQPQHF	TGCGCCAGCAGCCAAGGGGGAGAACAGCCCCAGCATTTT
-	-	TRBV14	TRBJ2-7	CASSQDTGTLRREQYF	TGTGCCAGCAGCCAAGATACCGGGACCCTACGGCGGGAGCAGTACTTC
-	-	TRBV18	TRBJ1-1	CASSPAQPPEAFF	TGTGCCAGCTCACCAGCCCAGCCCCCTGAAGCTTTCTTT
-	once	TRBV28	TRBJ2-7	CASSQQGISYEQYF	TGTGCCAGCAGTCAACAGGGTATCTCATACGAGCAGTACTTC
-	-	TRBV9	TRBJ2-2	CASSVDLGRGELFF	TGTGCCAGCAGCGTTGATCTGGGCCGCGGGGAGCTGTTTTTT
-	few	TRBV7-9	TRBJ1-2	CASSPNLRGNGYTF	TGTGCCAGCAGCCCGAACCTCCGGGGGAACGGCTACACCTTC
TRBD2	-	TRBV4-2	TRBJ2-3	CASSLTPGLAGNLDTQYF	TGTGCCAGCAGCCTCACACCCGGACTAGCGGGAAATTTAGATACGCAGTATTTT
-	-	TRBV6-5	TRBJ2-7	CASSRQGGGYEQYF	TGTGCCAGCAGCCGACAGGGAGGGGGCTACGAGCAGTACTTC
TRBD1	-	TRBV6-5	TRBJ1-5	CASRLQGATNQPQHF	TGTGCCAGCAGATTACAGGGGGCGACCAATCAGCCCCAGCATTTT
-	-	TRBV27	TRBJ1-4	CASSNRHSGEKLFF	TGTGCCAGCAGCAACAGACACTCGGGCGAAAAACTGTTTTTT
-	once	TRBV13	TRBJ1-6	CASSLEGSPLHF	TGTGCCAGCAGCTTAGAGGGTTCACCCCTCCACTTT
-	few	TRBV19	TRBJ2-3	CASSIGTEGDTQYF	TGTGCCAGTAGTATAGGGACAGAGGGGGATACGCAGTATTTT
-	-	TRBV7-2	TRBJ1-1	CASSGRFGNTEAFF	TGTGCCAGCAGCGGCCGTTTTGGGAACACTGAAGCTTTCTTT
-	-	TRBV27	TRBJ2-3	CAIRERGTDTQYF	TGTGCCATCAGGGAGAGGGGCACAGATACGCAGTATTTT
TRBD1	once	TRBV9	TRBJ1-2	CASSQGQGESYTF	TGTGCCAGCAGCCAAGGACAGGGAGAGAGCTACACCTTC
TRBD2	-	TRBV9	TRBJ2-3	CASSAMVGGGTDTQYF	TGTGCCAGCAGCGCCATGGTCGGGGGGGGAACAGATACGCAGTATTTT
-	once	TRBV6-5	TRBJ2-7	CASSLRGREQYF	TGTGCCAGCAGCCTCAGGGGTAGGGAGCAGTACTTC
TRBD1	-	TRBV9	TRBJ2-1	CASSASQGAGNSYNEQFF	TGTGCCAGCAGCGCCTCGCAGGGGGCCGGCAACTCCTACAATGAGCAGTTCTTC
-	few	TRBV5-4	TRBJ1-4	CASSGVAGEKLFF	TGTGCCAGCAGTGGAGTGGCAGGGGAAAAACTGTTTTTT
TRBD1	-	TRBV11-2	TRBJ2-1	CASSLIGQVGEQFF	TGTGCCAGCAGCCTAATAGGACAGGTCGGTGAGCAGTTCTTC
-	-	TRBV2	TRBJ2-2	CASSNLRLNGELFF	TGTGCCAGCAGTAATCTCAGGCTTAACGGGGAGCTGTTTTTT
-	-	TRBV30	TRBJ1-5	CAWSYGGDQPQHF	TGTGCCTGGAGTTATGGGGGGGATCAGCCCCAGCATTTT
-	-	TRBV6-5	TRBJ1-1	CASHRANTEAFF	TGTGCCAGTCACAGGGCTAACACTGAAGCTTTCTTT
-	-	TRBV7-9	TRBJ1-4	CASSSAGPAKKLFF	TGTGCCAGCAGCTCCGCGGGGCCAGCGAAAAAACTGTTTTTT
TRBD2	-	TRBV9	TRBJ2-1	CASTPAGTRVNEQFF	TGTGCCAGCACCCCAGCCGGGACTAGGGTCAATGAGCAGTTCTTC
-	once	TRBV14	TRBJ1-3	CASSQDPRTGNTIYF	TGTGCCAGCAGCCAAGATCCACGGACTGGAAACACCATATATTTT
TRBD1	-	TRBV2	TRBJ2-2	CASSPFVGGYGELFF	TGTGCCAGCAGCCCGTTTGTAGGGGGCTACGGGGAGCTGTTTTTT
-	-	TRBV25-1	TRBJ1-3	CASSAQGSGNTIYF	TGTGCCAGCAGTGCACAGGGCTCTGGAAACACCATATATTTT
TRBD1	-	TRBV5-1	TRBJ1-2	CASSLAGTGGHGYTF	TGCGCCAGCAGCTTGGCGGGGACAGGGGGACATGGCTACACCTTC
-	-	TRBV11-2	TRBJ1-5	CASSFDSNSNQPQHF	TGTGCCAGCAGCTTCGACAGTAATAGCAATCAGCCCCAGCATTTT
-	-	TRBV9	TRBJ1-1	CASSPRRDTEAFF	TGTGCCAGCAGCCCCCGAAGGGACACTGAAGCTTTCTTT
TRBD1	-	TRBV6-1	TRBJ1-1	CASTTLRDRKAFF	TGTGCCAGCACCACCCTTCGGGACAGAAAAGCTTTCTTT
-	-	TRBV15	TRBJ1-5	CATSRAATSQPQHF	TGTGCCACCAGCAGAGCCGCGACTAGTCAGCCCCAGCATTTT
TRBD1	-	TRBV4-3	TRBJ1-4	CASSQGTGFEKLFF	TGCGCCAGCAGTCAAGGGACAGGGTTTGAAAAACTGTTTTTT
-	-	TRBV21-1	TRBJ2-1	CASSKIAGSYNEQFF	TGTGCCAGCAGCAAAATAGCGGGCTCCTACAATGAGCAGTTCTTC
-	-	TRBV7-6	TRBJ1-2	CASSLEQITNYGYTF	TGTGCCAGCAGCTTAGAACAGATAACTAACTATGGCTACACCTTC
-	-	TRBV30	TRBJ2-1	CAWSVRSRPPRDEQFF	TGTGCCTGGAGTGTACGGAGTCGGCCCCCGAGGGATGAGCAGTTCTTC
-	-	TRBV9	TRBJ2-2	CASSSQGGDTGELFF	TGTGCCAGCAGCTCACAGGGGGGGGACACCGGGGAGCTGTTTTTT
-	-	TRBV2	TRBJ1-1	CASSDKMNTEAFF	TGTGCCAGCAGTGACAAGATGAACACTGAAGCTTTCTTT
-	-	TRBV7-2	TRBJ2-3	CASSLEVPVTDTQYF	TGTGCCAGCAGCTTGGAGGTCCCGGTAACAGATACGCAGTATTTT
-	-	TRBV21-1	TRBJ2-3	CASSKGDSKSTDTQYF	TGTGCCAGCAGCAAAGGGGACTCGAAAAGCACAGATACGCAGTATTTT
TRBD1	-	TRBV5-4	TRBJ1-6	CASSPLTGGENSPLHF	TGTGCCAGCAGCCCATTGACAGGGGGCGAGAATTCACCCCTCCACTTT
TRBD1	-	TRBV18	TRBJ1-5	CASSGQRANQPQHF	TGTGCCAGCTCGGGACAGCGGGCCAATCAGCCCCAGCATTTT
-	-	TRBV10-3	TRBJ2-5	CAIRPLGSETQYF	TGTGCCATCAGACCCCTTGGGTCGGAGACCCAGTACTTC
TRBD2	-	TRBV29-1	TRBJ2-3	CSVAVAGSTDTQYF	TGCAGCGTAGCGGTAGCGGGGAGCACAGATACGCAGTATTTT
-	-	TRBV7-6	TRBJ1-1	CASSRGVNTEAFF	TGTGCCAGCAGTCGAGGGGTAAACACTGAAGCTTTCTTT